The clone carrying this T cell receptor beta chain was observed a handful of times. The target antigen is unknown. This sample was included in a study of cytomegalovirus exposure and HLA in healthy donors. Points from the study as a whole: TRBV6-2, TRBV6-3 and some other V segments were excluded as indistinguishable. Rare TCR sequences predominated, though certain public TCRs were found in many donors.

It was with 60 Vbeta and 13 Jbeta primers that the PCR ran. Profiled with immunoSEQ multiplex PCR; TCRdb holds only in-frame clones, not every one. In the table there are around 170,000 clones, roughly four fifths of which are singletons. Per germline, CDR1 KGHSH and CDR2 LQKENI. The CDR3 is 12 amino acids. V was trimmed by 4 bases and J by 9 bases, leaving 10 bases between them. The sequence was obtained from a man aged 35-49 years in good health and CMV-seronegative. The J gene is TRBJ1-5, the V gene TRBV18; D is unclear. Sequencing was performed on PBMCs. The CDR3 region is CASSLEEGPQHF. The CDR3, as DNA: TGTGCCAGCTCACTCGAGGAAGGGCCCCAGCATTTT.